The table lists the clone carrying this TCR beta chain with many counts. No antigen is known for it. The data are from a study of neurological immune-mediated disorders. Broader study findings: Phylogenetic grouping assigned the repertoires of 18 of 34 multiple sclerosis patients to a single related-CDR3 cluster, which may represent a signature.

cDNA synthesis was performed by 5'RACE with 10-nucleotide random UMIs. TCRdb re-analysed the 5' RACE reads in MiXCR, keeping a single row per CDR3 protein. This table holds roughly 100,000 distinct CDR3 sequences, 3% to 4.5% found once. The CDR3 has 12 residues. Germline V CDR1 and CDR2: SGHRS, YFSETQ. V lost 0 bases and J 10 bases, leaving 8 bases between the germline ends. The rearrangement links TRBV5-1 to TRBJ2-1; unclear D gene. The sample taken for sequencing was PBMCs. The sequence came from a woman between 50 and 59 years old with multiple sclerosis. CDR3 sequence (DNA): TGCGCCAGCAGCTTGGGGCTGGGGGAGCAGTTCTTC. It translates to CASSLGLGEQFF.